The TCR beta chain described here comes from a study of tumor T cells in aggressive B-cell lymphoma. Only in-frame clones appear in the TCRdb table, and some are missing; sequencing was by immunoSEQ multiplex PCR. The repertoire has 2,000 to 2,500 clones, 80% to 90% of them found once; the top ten carry 8.5% to 10%. The germline V gene has CDR1 MDHEN and CDR2 SYDVKM. The CDR3 runs 15 residues. Trimming cost V 5 bases and J 2 bases; bases outside gene matches: 1. The sequence came from an adult with diffuse large B cell lymphoma. Sequencing was done on a sample of tumor tissue. The chain couples TRBV28 to TRBJ2-1; TRBD2 matches 12 bases. CDR3 nucleotides: TGTGCCAGCAGTCGGACTAGCGGGACCTACAATGAGCAGTTCTTC. It codes for CASSRTSGTYNEQFF.